Detailed here is one T cell receptor (beta chain). This specimen belongs to a study of technical replicates of blood from a few donors. Per germline, CDR1 SNHLY and CDR2 FYNNEI. V dropped 6 bases and J dropped 3; count of bases not matched to a gene: 7. The CDR3 is made up of 14 amino acids. TCRdb's table, derived via immunoSEQ multiplex PCR, lists solely in-frame clones and lacks some. This sample carries roughly 60,000 clones, just under 95% of them seen once, and the ten largest clones take about 3%. The genes are TRBV2 and TRBJ2-7; 8 bases fit TRBD1. This receptor was obtained from a human donor in good health. Some clones in this sample may be carry-over from other donors' samples. The material sequenced was PBMCs. The DNA for the CDR3 is TGTGCCAGCAGAGGAGGACAGGGTCTCTACGAGCAGTACTTC. The encoded protein is CASRGGQGLYEQYF.